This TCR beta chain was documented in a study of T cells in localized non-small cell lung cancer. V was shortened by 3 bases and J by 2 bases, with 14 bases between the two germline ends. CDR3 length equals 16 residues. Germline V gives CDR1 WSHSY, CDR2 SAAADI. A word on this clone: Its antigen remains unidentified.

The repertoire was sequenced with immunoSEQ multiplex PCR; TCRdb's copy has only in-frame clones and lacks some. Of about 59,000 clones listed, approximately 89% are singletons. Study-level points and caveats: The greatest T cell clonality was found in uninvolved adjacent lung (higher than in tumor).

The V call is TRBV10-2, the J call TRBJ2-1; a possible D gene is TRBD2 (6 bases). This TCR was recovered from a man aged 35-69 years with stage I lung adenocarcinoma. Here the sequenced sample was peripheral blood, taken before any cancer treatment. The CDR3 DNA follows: TGCGCCAGCAGTGAACCCCGGACTAAGGCCTACAATGAGCAGTTCTTC. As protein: CASSEPRTKAYNEQFF.